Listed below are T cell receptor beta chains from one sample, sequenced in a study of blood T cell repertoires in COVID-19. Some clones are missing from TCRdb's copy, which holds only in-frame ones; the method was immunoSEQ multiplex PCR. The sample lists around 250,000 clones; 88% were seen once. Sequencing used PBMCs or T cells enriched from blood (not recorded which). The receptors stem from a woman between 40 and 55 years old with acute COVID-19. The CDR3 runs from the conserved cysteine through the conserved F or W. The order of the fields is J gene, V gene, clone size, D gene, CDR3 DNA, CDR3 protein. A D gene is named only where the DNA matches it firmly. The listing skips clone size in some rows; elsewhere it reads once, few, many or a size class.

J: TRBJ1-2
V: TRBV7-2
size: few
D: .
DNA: TGTGCCAGCAGCTTAGCGTGGACAGACTATGGCTACACCTTC
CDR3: CASSLAWTDYGYTF

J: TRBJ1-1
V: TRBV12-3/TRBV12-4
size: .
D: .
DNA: TGTGCCAGCAGCCGGGGAGCTGAAGCTTTCTTT
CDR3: CASSRGAEAFF

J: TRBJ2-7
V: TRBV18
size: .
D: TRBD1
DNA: TGTGCCAGCTCACCTAGGGGACAGAACTACGAGCAGTACTTC
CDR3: CASSPRGQNYEQYF

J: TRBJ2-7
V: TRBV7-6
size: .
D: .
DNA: TGTGCCAGCAGCCGGACACGATTAGCGGAACCCAACTCCTACGAGCAGTACTTC
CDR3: CASSRTRLAEPNSYEQYF

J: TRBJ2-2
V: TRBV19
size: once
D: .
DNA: TGTGCCAGTAGTATATGGGCTAGCGCGAACACCGGGGAGCTGTTTTTT
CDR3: CASSIWASANTGELFF

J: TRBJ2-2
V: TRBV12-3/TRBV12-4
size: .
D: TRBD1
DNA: TGTGCCAGCAGCCCTAGGGGGCCCGGGGAGCTGTTTTTT
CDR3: CASSPRGPGELFF

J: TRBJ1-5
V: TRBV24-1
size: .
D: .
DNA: TGTGCCACCAGTGATTTGCTCGGGAATCAGCCCCAGCATTTT
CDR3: CATSDLLGNQPQHF

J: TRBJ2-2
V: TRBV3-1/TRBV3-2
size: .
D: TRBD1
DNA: TGTGCCAGCAGCCTAAAACAGGGGGCGCCCGGGGAGCTGTTTTTT
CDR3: CASSLKQGAPGELFF

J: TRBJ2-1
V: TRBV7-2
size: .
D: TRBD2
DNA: TGTGCCAGCAGCTTAGTACAGCGGGGGCTTGAGCAGTTCTTC
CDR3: CASSLVQRGLEQFF

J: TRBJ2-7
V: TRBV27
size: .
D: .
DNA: TGTGCCAGCAGTACAAAGTACTTC
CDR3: CASSTKYF

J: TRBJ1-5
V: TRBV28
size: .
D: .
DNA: TGTGCCAGCAGTTCTCAGCTAACAGTTAGCAATCAGCCCCAGCATTTT
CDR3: CASSSQLTVSNQPQHF

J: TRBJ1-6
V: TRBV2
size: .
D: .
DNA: TGTGCCAGCAATGGGAGGGCATCACCCCTCCACTTT
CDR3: CASNGRASPLHF

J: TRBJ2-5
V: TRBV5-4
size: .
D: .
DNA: TGTGCCAGCAGCCCCATCGGGCAAGAGACCCAGTACTTC
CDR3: CASSPIGQETQYF

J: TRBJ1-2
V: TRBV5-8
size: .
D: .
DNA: TGTGCCAGCAGCTTAGGGGATTCCTATGGCTACACCTTC
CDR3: CASSLGDSYGYTF

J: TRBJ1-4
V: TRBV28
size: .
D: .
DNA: TGTGCCAGCAGCCCTCCGCCCAGGGCAACTAATGAAAAACTGTTTTTT
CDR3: CASSPPPRATNEKLFF

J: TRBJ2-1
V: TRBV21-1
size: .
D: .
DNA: TGTGCCAGCACCCAAGTGCGCGGAACCGAAGGTTATGAGCAGTTCTTC
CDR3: CASTQVRGTEGYEQFF

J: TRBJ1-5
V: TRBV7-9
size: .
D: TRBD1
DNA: TGTGCCAGCGCCCGGGACAGGGTTGATCAGCCCCAGCATTTT
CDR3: CASARDRVDQPQHF